This T cell receptor beta chain appears in the sequencing data of a study of OX40 agonist ivuxolimab in advanced cancers. Study-level background: The patients received agonistic anti-OX40 (CD134) antibody ivuxolimab. Six ivuxolimab dose levels, 0.01 to 10 mg/kg, were given intravenously every 2 weeks. Averaging roughly 60 years in age, with a range of roughly 23 to 80, the cohort was 65% to 90% male.

The germline V and J ends were trimmed by 5 bases and 1 base, with 12 bases remaining between them. The CDR3 is made up of 14 amino acids. The germline CDR1 and CDR2 sequences are MDHEN and SYDVKM. Worth noting for this clone: Antigen: not known.

Study-wide points: Expanded clones were, on average, more numerous among CD8+ T cells than CD4+.

Sequencing was performed with immunoSEQ multiplex PCR; in TCRdb, only in-frame clones are kept and a portion is missing. In the table there are roughly 32,000 clones, around nine tenths of which are singletons. The starting material was CD4+ or CD8+ T cells sorted from blood, obtained in a trial of the OX40 agonist ivuxolimab. The clonotype comes from an adult with an advanced solid tumor such as melanoma, head and neck, liver or kidney cancer. The chain is built from TRBV28 and TRBJ2-7; no definite D call. As DNA, the CDR3 is TGTGCCAGCAGTCCAGCGACACTGTCCTACGAGCAGTACTTC. It yields the protein CASSPATLSYEQYF.